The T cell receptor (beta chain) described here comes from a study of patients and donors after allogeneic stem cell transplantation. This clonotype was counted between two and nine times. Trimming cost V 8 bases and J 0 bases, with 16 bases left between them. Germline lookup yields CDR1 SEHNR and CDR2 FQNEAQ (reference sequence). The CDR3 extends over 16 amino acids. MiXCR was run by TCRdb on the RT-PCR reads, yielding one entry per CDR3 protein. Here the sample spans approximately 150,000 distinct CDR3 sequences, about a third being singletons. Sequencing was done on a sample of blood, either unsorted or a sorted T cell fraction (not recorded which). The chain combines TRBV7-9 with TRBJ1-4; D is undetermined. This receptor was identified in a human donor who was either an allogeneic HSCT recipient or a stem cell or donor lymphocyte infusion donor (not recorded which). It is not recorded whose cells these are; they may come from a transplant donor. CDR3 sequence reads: CASPLTNGTTNEKLFF. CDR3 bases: TGTGCCAGCCCCCTCACAAACGGGACAACTAATGAAAAACTGTTTTTT.